These 4 T cell receptor beta chains came from one sample sequenced in a study of T cells of healthy individuals. TCRdb re-called the 5' RACE reads through MiXCR, storing one row per CDR3 protein. The repertoire has approximately 50,000 distinct CDR3 sequences, roughly 15% of them found once; the top ten carry approximately 16%. The receptors here all came from a human donor in good health.

This clonotype was detected a few times. This chain connects TRBV2 to TRBJ2-3; possibly TRBD1 for D (5 bases). Germline assignment: CDR1 SNHLY and CDR2 FYNNEI. The CDR3 sequence is 13 residues long. V lost 3 bases and J lost 14, with 18 bases in between. The CDR3 region is CASSDVKGPQAYF. For the CDR3, the DNA is TGTGCCAGCAGTGACGTCAAGGGGCCCCAAGCGTATTTT.

This clonotype occurred a few times. The chain combines TRBV20-1 with TRBJ2-4; tentative D call: TRBD2 (5 bases). Germline CDR1 DFQATT, CDR2 SNEGSKA (reference sequence). This CDR3 is built from 13 residues. V was pared by 3 bases and J by 6 bases, with 12 bases between. This CDR3 reads CSASEGPLNIQYF. Written as DNA, the CDR3 is TGCAGTGCTAGTGAGGGCCCTTTAAACATTCAGTACTTC.

This clonotype has just a few counts. V and J are TRBV10-3 and TRBJ1-1; D is possibly TRBD1 (5 bases). The V gene's germline CDR1 is ENHRY and CDR2 SYGVKD. This CDR3 region has 14 residues. The V end was cut by 4 bases, the J end by 1 base, with 10 bases between. CDR3 sequence reads: CAISAGAGNTEAFF. CDR3 DNA: TGTGCCATCAGTGCCGGGGCGGGGAACACTGAAGCTTTCTTT.

This clonotype was picked up a small number of times. The V gene is TRBV5-4, the J gene TRBJ2-5; possibly TRBD1 or TRBD2 for D (5 bases each). The CDR3 is 13 residues long. V lost 2 bases, J lost 1 base, and 6 bases lay in between. Germline assignment: CDR1 SGHNT and CDR2 YYREEE (reference sequence). In DNA, the CDR3 is TGTGCCAGCAGCTTAGGGACCCAAGAGACCCAGTACTTC. Protein sequence: CASSLGTQETQYF.